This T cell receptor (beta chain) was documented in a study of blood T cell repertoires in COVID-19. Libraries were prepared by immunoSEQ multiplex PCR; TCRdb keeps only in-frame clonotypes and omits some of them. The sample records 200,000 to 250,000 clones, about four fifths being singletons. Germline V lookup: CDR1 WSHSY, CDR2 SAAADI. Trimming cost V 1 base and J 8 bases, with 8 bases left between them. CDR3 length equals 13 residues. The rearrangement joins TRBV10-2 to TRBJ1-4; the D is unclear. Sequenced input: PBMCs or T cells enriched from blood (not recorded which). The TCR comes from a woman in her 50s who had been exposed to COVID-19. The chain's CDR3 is CASSEFWREKLFF. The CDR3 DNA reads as TGCGCCAGCAGTGAGTTTTGGAGGGAAAAACTGTTTTTT.